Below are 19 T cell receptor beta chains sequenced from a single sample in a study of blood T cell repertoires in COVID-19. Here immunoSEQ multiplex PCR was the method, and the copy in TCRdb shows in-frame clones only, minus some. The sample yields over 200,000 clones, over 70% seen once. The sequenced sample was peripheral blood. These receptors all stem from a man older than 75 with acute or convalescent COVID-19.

The CDR3 coding sequence is TGTGCCAGTAGTATCCCCCAGGGTGAGCAGTACTTC. Amino acid sequence: CASSIPQGEQYF. The chain combines TRBV19 with TRBJ2-7; TRBD1 is a possible D gene (5 bases). The CDR3 spans 12 residues. Germline CDR1 is LNHDA and CDR2 is SQIVND (reference sequence). The V end lost 3 bases, the J end lost 7 bases, and 10 bases lay between the germline ends.

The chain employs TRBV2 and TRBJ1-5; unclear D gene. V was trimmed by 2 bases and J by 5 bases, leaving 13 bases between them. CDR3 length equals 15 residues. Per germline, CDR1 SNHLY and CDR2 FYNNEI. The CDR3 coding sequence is TGTGCCAGCAGTGAACCCCGAGAGGCCTATCAGCCCCAGCATTTT. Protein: CASSEPREAYQPQHF.

The CDR3 DNA is TGCGCCAGCAGACCGGGACAGGGTATGAACACTGAAGCTTTCTTT. Protein: CASRPGQGMNTEAFF. This sequence joins TRBV5-1 and TRBJ1-1; 9 nucleotides align to TRBD1. The CDR3 runs 15 residues. V gave up 5 bases and J gave up 0 bases; unmatched junction bases: 5. CDR1 is SGHRS and CDR2 is YFSETQ in the germline V gene.

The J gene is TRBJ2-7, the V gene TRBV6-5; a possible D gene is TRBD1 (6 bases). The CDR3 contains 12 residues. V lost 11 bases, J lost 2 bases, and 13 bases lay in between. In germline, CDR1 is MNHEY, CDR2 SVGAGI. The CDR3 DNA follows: TGTGCCTGCAAGACAGGAGCCTACGAGCAGTACTTC. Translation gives CACKTGAYEQYF.

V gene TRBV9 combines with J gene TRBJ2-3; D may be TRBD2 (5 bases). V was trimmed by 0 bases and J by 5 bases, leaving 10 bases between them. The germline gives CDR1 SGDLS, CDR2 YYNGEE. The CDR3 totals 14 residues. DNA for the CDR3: TGTGCCAGCAGCGTAGGAGGGTTGCAAGATACGCAGTATTTT. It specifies CASSVGGLQDTQYF.

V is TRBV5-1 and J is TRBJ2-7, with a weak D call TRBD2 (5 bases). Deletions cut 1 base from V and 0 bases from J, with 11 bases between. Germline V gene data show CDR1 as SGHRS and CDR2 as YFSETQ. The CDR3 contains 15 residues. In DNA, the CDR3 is TGCGCCAGCAGCTTGACGCGGGCCGGCTCCTACGAGCAGTACTTC. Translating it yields CASSLTRAGSYEQYF.

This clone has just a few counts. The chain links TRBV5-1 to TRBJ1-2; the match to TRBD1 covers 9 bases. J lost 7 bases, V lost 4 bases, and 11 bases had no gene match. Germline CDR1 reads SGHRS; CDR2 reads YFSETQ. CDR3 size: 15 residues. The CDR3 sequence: CASSPRGGQGLGYTF. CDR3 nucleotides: TGCGCCAGCAGCCCCCGGGGGGGACAGGGCCTTGGCTACACCTTC.

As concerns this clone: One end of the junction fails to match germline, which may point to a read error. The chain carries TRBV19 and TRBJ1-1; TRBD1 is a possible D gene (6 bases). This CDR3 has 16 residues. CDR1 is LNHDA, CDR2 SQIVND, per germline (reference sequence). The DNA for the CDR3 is TGTGCCAGTAGTATAGGGCCTCGAGGGGGAAACACTGTAGCTTTCTTT. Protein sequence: CASSIGPRGGNTVAFF.

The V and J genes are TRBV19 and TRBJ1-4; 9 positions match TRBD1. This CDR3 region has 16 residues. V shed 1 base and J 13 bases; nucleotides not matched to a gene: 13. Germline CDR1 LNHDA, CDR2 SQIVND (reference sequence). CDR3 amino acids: CASSIGGTGGLKGLFF. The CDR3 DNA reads TGTGCCAGTAGTATAGGAGGAACAGGGGGCCTAAAAGGACTGTTTTTT. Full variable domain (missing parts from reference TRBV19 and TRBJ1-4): DGGITQSPKYLFRKEGQNVTLSCEQNLNHDAMYWYRQDPGQGLRLIYYSQIVNDFQKGDIAEGYSVSREKKESFPLTVTSAQKNPTAFYLCASSIGGTGGLKGLFFGSGTQLSVL.

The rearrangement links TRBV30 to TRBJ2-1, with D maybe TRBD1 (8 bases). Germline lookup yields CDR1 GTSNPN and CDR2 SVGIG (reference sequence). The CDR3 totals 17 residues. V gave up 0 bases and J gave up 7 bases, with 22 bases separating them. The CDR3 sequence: CAWSVTGGAVFGNEQFF. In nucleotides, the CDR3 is TGTGCCTGGAGTGTTACAGGGGGGGCAGTGTTCGGGAATGAGCAGTTCTTC.

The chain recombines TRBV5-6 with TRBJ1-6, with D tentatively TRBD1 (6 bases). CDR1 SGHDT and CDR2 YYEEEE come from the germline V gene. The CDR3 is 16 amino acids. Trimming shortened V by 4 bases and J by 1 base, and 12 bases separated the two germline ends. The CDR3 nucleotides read TGTGCCAGCAGCGGAGGGGGGGGGTCCTATAATTCACCCCTCCACTTT. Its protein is CASSGGGGSYNSPLHF.

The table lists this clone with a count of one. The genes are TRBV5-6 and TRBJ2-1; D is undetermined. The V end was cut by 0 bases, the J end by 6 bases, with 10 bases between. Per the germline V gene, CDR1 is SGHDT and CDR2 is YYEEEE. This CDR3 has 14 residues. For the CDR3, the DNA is TGTGCCAGCAGCTTGGGGAATCGAGGCAATGAGCAGTTCTTC. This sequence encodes CASSLGNRGNEQFF.

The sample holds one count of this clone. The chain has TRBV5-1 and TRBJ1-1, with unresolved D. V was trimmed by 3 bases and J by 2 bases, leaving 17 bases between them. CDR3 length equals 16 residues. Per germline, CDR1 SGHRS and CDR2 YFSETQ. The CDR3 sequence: CASSSRPGMDNTEAFF. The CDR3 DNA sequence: TGCGCCAGCAGCTCACGACCGGGGATGGACAACACTGAAGCTTTCTTT.

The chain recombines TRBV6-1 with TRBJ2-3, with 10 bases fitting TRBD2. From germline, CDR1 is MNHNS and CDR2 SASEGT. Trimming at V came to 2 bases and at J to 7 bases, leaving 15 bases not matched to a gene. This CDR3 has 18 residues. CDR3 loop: CASSESLSGGGNSYTQYF. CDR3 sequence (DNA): TGTGCCAGCAGTGAATCCTTGAGCGGGGGGGGAAATTCATATACGCAGTATTTT.

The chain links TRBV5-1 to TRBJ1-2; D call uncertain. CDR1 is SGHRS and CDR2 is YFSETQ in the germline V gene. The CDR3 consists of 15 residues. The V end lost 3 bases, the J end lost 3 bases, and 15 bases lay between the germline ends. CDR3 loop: CASSWEAPEHYGYTF. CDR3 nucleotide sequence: TGCGCCAGCAGCTGGGAGGCCCCAGAACACTATGGCTACACCTTC.

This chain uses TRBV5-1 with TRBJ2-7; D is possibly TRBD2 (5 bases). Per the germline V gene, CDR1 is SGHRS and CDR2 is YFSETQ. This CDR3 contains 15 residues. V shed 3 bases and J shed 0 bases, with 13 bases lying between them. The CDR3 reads CASSSTGYSSYEQYF. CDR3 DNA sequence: TGCGCCAGCAGCTCGACGGGGTACAGCTCCTACGAGCAGTACTTC.

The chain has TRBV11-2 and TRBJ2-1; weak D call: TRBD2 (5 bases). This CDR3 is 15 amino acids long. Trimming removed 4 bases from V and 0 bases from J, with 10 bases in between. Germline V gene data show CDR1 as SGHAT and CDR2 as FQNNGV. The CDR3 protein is CASSWSGSSYNEQFF. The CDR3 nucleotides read TGTGCCAGCAGCTGGAGTGGGAGCTCCTACAATGAGCAGTTCTTC.

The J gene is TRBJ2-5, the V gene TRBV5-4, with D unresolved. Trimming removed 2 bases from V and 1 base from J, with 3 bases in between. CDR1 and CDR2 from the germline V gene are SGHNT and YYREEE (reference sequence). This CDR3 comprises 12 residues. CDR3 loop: CASSLAQETQYF. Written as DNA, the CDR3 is TGTGCCAGCAGCTTAGCCCAAGAGACCCAGTACTTC.

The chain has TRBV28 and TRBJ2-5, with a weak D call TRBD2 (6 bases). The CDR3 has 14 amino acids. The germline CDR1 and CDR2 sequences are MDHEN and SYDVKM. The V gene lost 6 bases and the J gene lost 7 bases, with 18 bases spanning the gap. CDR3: CASRSASVWRTQYF. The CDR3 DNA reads TGTGCCAGCAGATCTGCTAGCGTTTGGAGGACCCAGTACTTC. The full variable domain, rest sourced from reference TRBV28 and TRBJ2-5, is DVKVTQSSRYLVKRTGEKVFLECVQDMDHENMFWYRQDPGLGLRLIYFSYDVKMKEKGDIPEGYSVSREKKERFSLILESASTNQTSMYLCASRSASVWRTQYFGPGTRLLVL.